What follows is one TCR beta chain and its context. What it binds is not known. The source of the sample is a study of identical twins. V lost 0 bases and J 4 bases, leaving 18 bases between the germline ends. The CDR3 is 18 amino acids. Germline-derived CDR1 and CDR2 are LNHNV and YYDKDF (reference sequence). Template switching added a universal primer site; cDNA carried unique molecular identifiers. TCRdb recomputed calls from the 5' RACE reads with MiXCR, one row per CDR3 protein. The table includes 250,000 to 300,000 distinct CDR3 sequences, roughly 9.8% detected once. Study outcomes and limitations: Conclusions came from cross-sectional statistical analysis, not from following the same donors. Out-of-frame beta sequences exhibited a weaker degree of excess twin sharing.

This sample was also put to use in a study of yellow fever vaccine responses in identical twins.

Input material: CD8+ T cells sorted from blood. The gene calls are TRBV15 and TRBJ2-2; D assignment may be TRBD1 or TRBD2 (6 bases each). The TCR originated in a woman aged 18-29 years in good health. The DNA for the CDR3 is TGTGCCACCAGCAGAGAAGGTGCCGGGGGCGCAAGCACCGGGGAGCTGTTTTTT. This codes for CATSREGAGGASTGELFF.